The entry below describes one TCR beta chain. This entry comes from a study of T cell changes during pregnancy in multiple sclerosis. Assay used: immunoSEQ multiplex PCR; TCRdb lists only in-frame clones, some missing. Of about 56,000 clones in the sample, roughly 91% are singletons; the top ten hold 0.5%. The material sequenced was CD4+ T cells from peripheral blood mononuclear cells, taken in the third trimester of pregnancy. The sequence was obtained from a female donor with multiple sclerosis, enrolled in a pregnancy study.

In nucleotides, the CDR3 is TGTGCCAGTAGCCGAAAGGGAGCGGGGGCCGCGGGGGATACGCAGTATTTT. Translation gives CASSRKGAGAAGDTQYF. The J gene is TRBJ2-3, the V gene TRBV19; the match to TRBD2 covers 8 bases. Germline assignment: CDR1 LNHDA and CDR2 SQIVND (reference sequence). The CDR3 runs to 17 residues. J lost 6 bases, V lost 6 bases, and 17 bases had no gene match.